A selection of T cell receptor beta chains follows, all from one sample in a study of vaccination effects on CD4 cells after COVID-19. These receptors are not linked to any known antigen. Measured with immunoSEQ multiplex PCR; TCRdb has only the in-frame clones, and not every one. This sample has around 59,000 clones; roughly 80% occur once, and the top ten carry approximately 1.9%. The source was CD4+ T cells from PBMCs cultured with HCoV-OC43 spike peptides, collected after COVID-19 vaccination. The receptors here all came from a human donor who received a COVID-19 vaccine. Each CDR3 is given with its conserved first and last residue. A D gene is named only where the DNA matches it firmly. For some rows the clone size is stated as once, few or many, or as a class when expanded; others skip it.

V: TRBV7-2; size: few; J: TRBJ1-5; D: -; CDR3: CASSLAAGSNQPQHF; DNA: TGTGCCAGCAGCTTAGCAGCCGGTAGCAATCAGCCCCAGCATTTT
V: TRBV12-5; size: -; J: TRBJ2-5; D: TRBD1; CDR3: CASGLGTGGRETQYF; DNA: TGTGCTAGTGGTTTGGGAACAGGGGGCCGTGAGACCCAGTACTTC
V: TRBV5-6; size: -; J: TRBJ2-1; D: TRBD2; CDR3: CASSLTSGGYNEQFF; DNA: TGTGCCAGCAGCCTCACTAGCGGGGGCTACAATGAGCAGTTCTTC
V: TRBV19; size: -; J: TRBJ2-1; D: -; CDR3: CASKSYNEQFF; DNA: TGTGCCAGTAAGTCATACAATGAGCAGTTCTTC
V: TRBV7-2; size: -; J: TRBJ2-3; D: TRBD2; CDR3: CASRLAGGPDTQYF; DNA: TGTGCCAGCAGGCTAGCGGGGGGGCCAGATACGCAGTATTTT
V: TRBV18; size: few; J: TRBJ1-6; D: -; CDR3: CASSPTGGRSPLHF; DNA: TGTGCCAGCTCACCAACGGGGGGCAGGTCACCCCTCCACTTT
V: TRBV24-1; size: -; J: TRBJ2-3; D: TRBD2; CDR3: CATSDKTSGGPDTQYF; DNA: TGTGCCACCAGTGATAAAACTAGCGGGGGCCCAGATACGCAGTATTTT
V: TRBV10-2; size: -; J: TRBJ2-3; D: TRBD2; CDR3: CASIKTSGGTDTQYF; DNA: TGCGCCAGCATAAAGACTAGCGGGGGGACAGATACGCAGTATTTT
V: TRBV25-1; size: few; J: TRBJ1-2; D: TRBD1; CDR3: CASRAGGADYGYTF; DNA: TGTGCCAGTCGTGCAGGGGGCGCCGACTATGGCTACACCTTC
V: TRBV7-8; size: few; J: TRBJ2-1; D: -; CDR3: CASSSTENYNEQFF; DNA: TGTGCCAGCAGCTCGACAGAGAATTACAATGAGCAGTTCTTC
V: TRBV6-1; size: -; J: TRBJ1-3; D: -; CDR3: CASSDSGTFSGNTIYF; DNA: TGTGCCAGCAGTGACAGCGGCACCTTCTCTGGAAACACCATATATTTT
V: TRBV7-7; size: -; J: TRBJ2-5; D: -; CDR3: CASSLSETQYF; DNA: TGTGCCAGCAGCTTATCCGAGACCCAGTACTTC
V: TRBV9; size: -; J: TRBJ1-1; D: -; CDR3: CASSPMGGTGTEAFF; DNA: TGTGCCAGCAGCCCAATGGGGGGGACGGGGACTGAAGCTTTCTTT